The 29 T cell receptor beta chains given below trace back to one sample, sequenced in a study of T cell repertoires in cytomegalovirus infection. MiXCR, run by TCRdb on the reads, gives a single entry per CDR3 protein. In the table there are some 680,000 distinct CDR3 sequences, under 40% of which are singletons. Material for sequencing was PBMCs. Receptor source: a human donor in good health (CMV status not recorded). Some clones in this sample may be carry-over from other donors' samples.

This clonotype was detected a few times. The V and J genes are TRBV6-1 and TRBJ1-5, with a weak D call TRBD1 (5 bases). V lost 5 bases and J 0 bases, leaving 26 bases between the germline ends. This CDR3 has 20 residues. Germline CDR1 is MNHNS and CDR2 is SASEGT. The CDR3 protein is CASSLRQFSVGGYSNQPQHF. Here the CDR3 DNA reads TGTGCCAGCAGTCTTCGACAGTTCTCGGTGGGGGGATATAGCAATCAGCCCCAGCATTTT.

This clonotype was counted a single time. The rearrangement joins TRBV5-5 to TRBJ2-2; D may match TRBD1 or TRBD2 (6 bases each). CDR1 SGHKS and CDR2 YYEKEE come from the germline V gene (reference sequence). The CDR3 runs 15 residues. V lost 2 bases to trimming and J lost 2 bases, with 10 bases between them. CDR3 DNA: TGTGCCAGCAGCTTTGGGGGGCACAACACCGGGGAGCTGTTTTTT. Translation gives CASSFGGHNTGELFF.

V and J are TRBV4-1 and TRBJ1-5, with no clear D. This CDR3 is built from 14 residues. The germline V gene has CDR1 MGHRA and CDR2 YSYEKL. Trimming removed 1 base from V and 7 bases from J, with 11 bases in between. CDR3 DNA sequence: TGCGCCAGCAGCCAAGTTGGGCAGAGACAGCCCCAGCATTTT. It codes for CASSQVGQRQPQHF.

V usage is TRBV27 and J usage is TRBJ1-5; D is ambiguous. This CDR3 spans 13 amino acids. Trimming took 2 bases from V and 7 from J, leaving 9 bases between them. CDR1 and CDR2 (germline): MNHEY, SMNVEV (reference sequence). This chain's CDR3 is CASSLGGLQPQHF. CDR3 nucleotides: TGTGCCAGCAGTTTAGGTGGGTTGCAGCCCCAGCATTTT.

DNA for the CDR3: TGCGCCAGCCGCGCGAGAGAAACAGTCTACGAGCAGTACTTC. As protein: CASRARETVYEQYF. V usage is TRBV5-1 and J usage is TRBJ2-7; D is uncertain. CDR1 SGHRS and CDR2 YFSETQ come from the germline V gene. The CDR3 totals 14 residues. V was trimmed by 7 bases and J by 3 bases, leaving 17 bases between them. Using reference TRBV5-1 and TRBJ2-7 for the parts outside the CDR3, the full variable domain is KAGVTQTPRYLIKTRGQQVTLSCSPISGHRSVSWYQQTPGQGLQFLFEYFSETQRNKGNFPGRFSGRQFSNSRSEMNVSTLELGDSALYLCASRARETVYEQYFGPGTRLTVT.

Only a few counts were recorded for this clonotype. This chain connects TRBV7-3 to TRBJ2-1, with no clear D. Germline V gives CDR1 SGHTA, CDR2 FQGTGA. The CDR3 totals 15 residues. Trimming removed 5 bases at V and 0 bases at J, with 11 bases between. In DNA, the CDR3 is TGTGCCAGCAGCCCTACCTACCGCTCCTACAATGAGCAGTTCTTC. Its translation is CASSPTYRSYNEQFF.

The chain carries TRBV30 and TRBJ2-1; D gene ambiguous. This CDR3 contains 14 residues. In germline, CDR1 is GTSNPN, CDR2 SVGIG (reference sequence). Between the trimmed V and J ends, which lost 4 bases and 5 bases, there was a span of 15 bases. CDR3 sequence: CAWTRGPVHNEQFF. The CDR3 nucleotides read TGTGCCTGGACCCGAGGTCCTGTTCACAATGAGCAGTTCTTC.

This clonotype was found a few times. The genes are TRBV20-1 and TRBJ1-2; the D is unclear. The CDR3 runs to 14 residues. Germline values: CDR1 DFQATT, CDR2 SNEGSKA (reference sequence). Trimming took off 3 bases at V and 0 bases at J, with 11 bases between the two ends. For the CDR3, the DNA is TGCAGTGCTAGTCGTCGCAGATCTAACTATGGCTACACCTTC. It specifies CSASRRRSNYGYTF.

This clonotype was seen more than once but under ten times. The chain couples TRBV12-3 or TRBV12-4 to TRBJ2-5; a possible D gene is TRBD2 (6 bases). Trimming cost V 3 bases and J 1 base, with 15 bases left between them. The CDR3 consists of 16 residues. Here the CDR3 DNA reads TGTGCCAGCAGTTTCGGTTGGAGGGAGGCCCAAGAGACCCAGTACTTC. This codes for CASSFGWREAQETQYF.

This clonotype was seen only a few times. The chain couples TRBV6-6 to TRBJ2-1, with unresolved D. Trimming stripped 0 bases from V and 8 bases from J, with 17 bases between. Per germline, CDR1 MNHNY and CDR2 SVGAGI (reference sequence). CDR3 size: 16 residues. The CDR3 nucleotides read TGTGCCAGCAGTTACTCGATGGGTTCCCCGGCGGATGAGCAGTTCTTC. Translated: CASSYSMGSPADEQFF.

The chain has TRBV3-1 and TRBJ2-6; D remains ambiguous. Germline CDR1 reads LGHDT; CDR2 reads YNNKEL (reference sequence). The CDR3 totals 13 residues. The CDR3 nucleotides are TGTGCGACCGGAAACTCTGGGGCCAACGTCCTGACTTTC. Translated: CATGNSGANVLTF.

Remarks on this clonotype: The junction and the germline gene differ at one end; a read error may be behind it. The chain has TRBV5-5 and TRBJ2-7; the match to TRBD2 covers 7 bases. From germline, CDR1 is SGHKS and CDR2 YYEKEE (reference sequence). The CDR3 is 12 amino acids. The CDR3 DNA sequence: TGTGCCAGCAGCAGCCGGGACTACGGGCAGTACTTC. It yields the protein CASSSRDYGQYF.

This clonotype came up a few times. This chain joins TRBV28 and TRBJ2-7, with 9 positions matching TRBD2. Trimming removed 7 bases from V and 0 bases from J; junction bases left unmatched: 19. The CDR3 is 19 amino acids. Germline V lookup: CDR1 MDHEN, CDR2 SYDVKM. DNA of the CDR3: TGTGCCAGCACCCCTGCGCGGACACCTCTAGCGGGACTCTCCTACGAGCAGTACTTC. It codes for CASTPARTPLAGLSYEQYF.

This clonotype was counted many times. The chain is built from TRBV7-8 and TRBJ1-6; 8 nucleotides align to TRBD1. The germline gives CDR1 SGHVS, CDR2 FQNEAQ. CDR3 length: 19 amino acids. V gave up 5 bases and J gave up 0 bases; unmatched junction bases: 12. The CDR3 DNA is TGTGCCAGCAGCACCTCAACGAGACAGGGGAGCTCCTATAATTCACCCCTCCACTTT. Encoded protein: CASSTSTRQGSSYNSPLHF.

In its sample, this clonotype was seen once. J is TRBJ2-2 and V is TRBV6-5; D is possibly TRBD1 (6 bases). The germline V gene has CDR1 MNHEY and CDR2 SVGAGI. The V gene lost 7 bases and the J gene lost 4 bases, with 10 bases spanning the gap. This CDR3 is 13 amino acids long. DNA for the CDR3: TGTGCCAGCATACAGGGAAGCACCGGGGAGCTGTTTTTT. Its protein is CASIQGSTGELFF.

The rearrangement joins TRBV19 to TRBJ2-7; perhaps TRBD1 as D (5 bases). The CDR3 has 14 residues. Trimming pared 1 base from V and 3 bases from J, leaving 10 bases between. Germline CDR1 is LNHDA and CDR2 is SQIVND (reference sequence). The CDR3, as DNA: TGTGCCAGTAGTATAGGGGGCGGAAACTACGAGCAGTACTTC. This codes for CASSIGGGNYEQYF.

J is TRBJ1-2 and V is TRBV28; possibly TRBD1 for D (5 bases). Per the germline V gene, CDR1 is MDHEN and CDR2 is SYDVKM. The CDR3 covers 16 residues. Trimming pared 6 bases from V and 2 bases from J, leaving 19 bases between. The CDR3 loop is CASSPITGVYNYGYTF. In DNA, the CDR3 is TGTGCCAGCAGCCCTATCACAGGAGTCTACAACTATGGCTACACCTTC.

This clonotype was seen only a few times. The rearrangement joins TRBV11-2 to TRBJ2-7; 9 nucleotides agree with TRBD1. Trimming at V came to 6 bases and at J to 6 bases, leaving 9 bases not matched to a gene. The CDR3 runs 14 residues. Looked up from germline, CDR1 is SGHAT and CDR2 is FQNNGV. The CDR3 spells CASSRDRVSSEQYF. CDR3 DNA sequence: TGTGCCAGCAGTCGGGACAGGGTTTCATCCGAGCAGTACTTC.

This clonotype was seen a handful of times. V is TRBV27 and J is TRBJ2-2; D remains ambiguous. CDR3 length: 15 residues. Germline loops: CDR1 MNHEY, CDR2 SMNVEV (reference sequence). V lost 2 bases and J 5 bases, leaving 12 bases between the germline ends. CDR3 protein: CASSLDFSRTGELFF. As DNA, the CDR3 is TGTGCCAGCAGTTTAGACTTTTCCCGAACCGGGGAGCTGTTTTTT.

This clonotype was seen a few times. The V gene is TRBV27, the J gene TRBJ2-5, with D maybe TRBD1 (5 bases). The CDR3 spans 14 residues. V was trimmed by 5 bases and J by 5 bases, leaving 15 bases between them. CDR1 is MNHEY, CDR2 SMNVEV, per germline (reference sequence). CDR3 coding DNA: TGTGCCAGCAGTAGGGTAGGGGATGCGGAGACCCAGTACTTC. It yields the protein CASSRVGDAETQYF.

This clonotype was counted only a few times. V is TRBV27 and J is TRBJ2-5, with D perhaps TRBD1 (5 bases). CDR3 length equals 14 residues. Germline values: CDR1 MNHEY, CDR2 SMNVEV (reference sequence). V was trimmed by 5 bases and J by 3 bases, leaving 13 bases between them. DNA of the CDR3: TGTGCCAGCAGTAGCAGACCCAGGGAAGAGACCCAGTACTTC. Translation: CASSSRPREETQYF.

The chain carries TRBV12-3 or TRBV12-4 and TRBJ2-1; TRBD1 or TRBD2 may be the D gene (6 bases each). V lost 1 base and J lost 16, with 17 bases in between. This CDR3 contains 13 residues. In DNA form, the CDR3 reads TGTGCCAGCAGTTTAGGGGGGCTAAGGGCGGGATTCTTC. Translating it yields CASSLGGLRAGFF.

This clonotype came up once. The V call is TRBV11-3, the J call TRBJ2-2; D uncertain. Germline V gene lookup returns CDR1 SGHNT and CDR2 YENEEA. The CDR3 is 13 residues long. Deletions cut 5 bases from V and 3 bases from J, with 7 bases between. CDR3 loop: CASSSAHTGELFF. The DNA of the CDR3 is TGTGCCAGCAGCAGTGCCCACACCGGGGAGCTGTTTTTT.

This chain joins TRBV5-4 and TRBJ1-5; D unclear. V was pared by 2 bases and J by 10 bases, with 13 bases between. This CDR3 region has 13 residues. Germline CDR1 and CDR2: SGHNT and YYREEE (reference sequence). This chain's CDR3 is CASSLSPVSPQHF. The CDR3, as DNA: TGTGCCAGCAGCTTAAGCCCGGTCTCACCCCAGCATTTT. The whole variable domain, filled in from reference TRBV5-4 and TRBJ1-5, reads ETGVTQSPTHLIKTRGQQVTLRCSSQSGHNTVSWYQQALGQGPQFIFQYYREEENGRGNFPPRFSGLQFPNYSSELNVNALELDDSALYLCASSLSPVSPQHFGDGTRLSIL.

This chain connects TRBV12-3 or TRBV12-4 to TRBJ1-2, with 7 bases aligning to TRBD1. The junction had 8 bases not matched to a gene; V was cut back by 5 bases and J by 8 bases. This CDR3 has 13 residues. CDR3 sequence reads: CASSPQGVAGYTF. DNA for the CDR3: TGTGCCAGCAGTCCCCAGGGGGTAGCCGGCTACACCTTC.

This clonotype occurred a few times. The chain is built from TRBV2 and TRBJ2-7; D possibly uses TRBD1 or TRBD2 (5 bases each). Trimming pared 8 bases from V and 2 bases from J, leaving 10 bases between. From germline, CDR1 is SNHLY and CDR2 FYNNEI. There are 12 residues in the CDR3. The DNA for the CDR3 is TGTGCCAGCGGGGGTCGTACCTACGAGCAGTACTTC. As protein: CASGGRTYEQYF. Using reference TRBV2 and TRBJ2-7 for the parts outside the CDR3, the full variable domain is EPEVTQTPSHQVTQMGQEVILRCVPISNHLYFYWYRQILGQKVEFLVSFYNNEISEKSEIFDDQFSVERPDGSNFTLKIRSTKLEDSAMYFCASGGRTYEQYFGPGTRLTVT.

This clonotype was recorded at least ten times. The chain employs TRBV7-9 and TRBJ1-5; 8 positions match TRBD1. This CDR3 contains 15 residues. The germline V gene has CDR1 SEHNR and CDR2 FQNEAQ (reference sequence). Trimming at V came to 5 bases and at J to 2 bases, leaving 5 bases not matched to a gene. CDR3 loop: CASSLQGVGNQPQHF. Written as DNA, the CDR3 is TGTGCCAGCAGCCTACAGGGGGTAGGCAATCAGCCCCAGCATTTT.

This clonotype was seen more than once but under ten times. This chain uses TRBV5-1 with TRBJ2-7; 11 bases line up with TRBD2. Germline lookup yields CDR1 SGHRS and CDR2 YFSETQ. This CDR3 has 18 amino acids. J lost 5 bases, V lost 1 base, and 14 bases had no gene match. CDR3 in DNA: TGCGCCAGCAGCTTGAATCGAATCGTAGCGGGAGGGTCCCACGAGCAGTACTTC. It specifies CASSLNRIVAGGSHEQYF.

The chain links TRBV7-2 to TRBJ1-1; D not resolved. The CDR3 has 14 residues. Germline V CDR1 and CDR2: SGHTA, FQGNSA. Trimming pared 7 bases from V and 2 bases from J, leaving 14 bases between. The CDR3, as DNA: TGTGCCAGCACCCGATCGACGGGCAACACTGAAGCTTTCTTT. This translates into CASTRSTGNTEAFF.